This T cell receptor (beta chain) was captured by sequencing in a study of T-cell reconstitution after alpha-beta-depleted transplantation in children. Study-level points and caveats: T-cell numbers and diversity one year post-transplant derived largely from freshly generated T cells. Reportedly, only several hundred clones from non-depleted graft cells drove alpha-beta T-cell counts at about two months.

The sample holds many counts of this clonotype. The antigen is unknown. Preparation of the TCRbeta library involved a method that used unique molecular identifiers. One entry per CDR3 protein results from TCRdb running MiXCR on the PCR reads. The sample shows about 300,000 distinct CDR3 sequences, roughly a tenth of them seen only once. The V gene end was trimmed by 1 base and the J gene end by 3 bases; junction bases not matched to a gene: 1. Germline V gives CDR1 SGHVS, CDR2 FQNEAQ. The length of the CDR3 is 15 residues. The clonotype was recovered from a boy under two years old with acute myeloid leukemia, due to receive a stem cell transplant. The sample consisted of PBMCs, taken before TCRalphabeta/CD19-depleted stem cell transplant. The chain joins TRBV7-8 to TRBJ2-5; TRBD1 matches at 11 bases. CDR3 bases: TGTGCCAGCAGCTTAGGGGGACAGGGGGAAGAGACCCAGTACTTC. It yields the protein CASSLGGQGEETQYF.